This T cell receptor beta chain comes out of a study of Ad26.COV2.S vaccination and SARS-CoV-2 variants. Overall study context: The authors gave Ad26.COV2.S intramuscularly, either once or twice 56 days apart.

The treatment denotes: around 19 received Ad26.COV2.S at low or high dose, single or two shots; about 5 received placebo; per-sample allocation not given. All samples were drawn on day 63, counting from the first vaccine or placebo injection. Vaccination used an Ad26 vector expressing Wuhan-strain SARS-CoV-2 spike. Worth noting for this clone: Its antigen is unknown.

Study-level results: Responses of T cells in total may have been underestimated by the TCR breadth and depth analyses. Higher spike-specific TCR breadth was found in vaccine recipients than in placebo recipients.

TCRdb's copy holds only in-frame clones and misses some; the assay was immunoSEQ multiplex PCR. The sample has approximately 340,000 clones, around 83% seen once; the top ten hold roughly 3.1%. The sample in question was peripheral blood, obtained in a trial of Ad26.COV2.S vaccine versus placebo. The clonotype was recovered from a person between 18 and 65 years old who received the Ad26.COV2.S COVID-19 vaccine or a placebo.

CDR3 DNA sequence: TGTGCCAGCAGCTTAGTCGACTGGGAGCAGTTCTTC. Protein product: CASSLVDWEQFF. The chain recombines TRBV11-2 with TRBJ2-1; D is unclear. This CDR3 contains 12 residues. Germline V gives CDR1 SGHAT, CDR2 FQNNGV. V shed 1 base and J shed 10 bases, with 8 bases lying between them.